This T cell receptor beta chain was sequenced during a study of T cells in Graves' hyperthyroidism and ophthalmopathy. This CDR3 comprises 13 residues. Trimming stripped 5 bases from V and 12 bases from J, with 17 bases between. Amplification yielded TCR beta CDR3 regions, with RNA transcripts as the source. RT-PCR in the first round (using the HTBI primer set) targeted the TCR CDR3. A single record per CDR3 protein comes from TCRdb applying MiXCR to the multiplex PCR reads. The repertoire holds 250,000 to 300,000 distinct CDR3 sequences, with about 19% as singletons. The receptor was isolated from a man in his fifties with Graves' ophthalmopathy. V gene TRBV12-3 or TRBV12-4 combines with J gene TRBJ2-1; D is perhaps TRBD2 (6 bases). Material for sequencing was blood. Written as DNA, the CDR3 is TGTGCCAGCAGTCCCGGGACTCTTCAAGGGCAGTTCTTC. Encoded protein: CASSPGTLQGQFF.